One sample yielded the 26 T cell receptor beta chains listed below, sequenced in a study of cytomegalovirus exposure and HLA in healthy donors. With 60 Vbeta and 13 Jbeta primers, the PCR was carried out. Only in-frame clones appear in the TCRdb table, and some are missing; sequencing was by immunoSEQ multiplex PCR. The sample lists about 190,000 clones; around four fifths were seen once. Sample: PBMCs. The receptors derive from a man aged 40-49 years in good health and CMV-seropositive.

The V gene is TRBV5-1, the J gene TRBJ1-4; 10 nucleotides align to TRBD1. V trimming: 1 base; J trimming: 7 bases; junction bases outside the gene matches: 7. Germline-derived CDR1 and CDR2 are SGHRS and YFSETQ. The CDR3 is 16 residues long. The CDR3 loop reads CASSLIGTGDVEKLFF. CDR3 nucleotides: TGCGCCAGCAGCTTGATCGGGACAGGGGATGTTGAAAAACTGTTTTTT.

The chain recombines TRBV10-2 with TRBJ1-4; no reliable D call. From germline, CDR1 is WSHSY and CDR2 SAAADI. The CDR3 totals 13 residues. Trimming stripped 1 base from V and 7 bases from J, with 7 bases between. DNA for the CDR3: TGCGCCAGCAGTGAGTGGGGAGGTGAAAAACTGTTTTTT. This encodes CASSEWGGEKLFF.

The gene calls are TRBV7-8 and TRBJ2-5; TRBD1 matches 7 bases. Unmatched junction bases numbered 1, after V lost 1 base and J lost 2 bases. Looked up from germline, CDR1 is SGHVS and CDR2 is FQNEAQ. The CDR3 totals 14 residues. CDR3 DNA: TGTGCCAGCAGCTTAGGACAGGGTCAAGAGACCCAGTACTTC. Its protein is CASSLGQGQETQYF. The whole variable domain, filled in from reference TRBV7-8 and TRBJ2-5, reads GAGVSQSPRYKVAKRGQDVALRCDPISGHVSLFWYQQALGQGPEFLTYFQNEAQLDKSGLPSDRFFAERPEGSVSTLKIQRTQQEDSAVYLCASSLGQGQETQYFGPGTRLLVL.

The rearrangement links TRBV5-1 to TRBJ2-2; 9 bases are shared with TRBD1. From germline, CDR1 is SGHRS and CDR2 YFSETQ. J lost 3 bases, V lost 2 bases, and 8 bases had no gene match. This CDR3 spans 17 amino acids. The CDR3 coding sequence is TGCGCCAGCAGCTTAGGTCCGGGACAGGGAGACACCGGGGAGCTGTTTTTT. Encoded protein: CASSLGPGQGDTGELFF.

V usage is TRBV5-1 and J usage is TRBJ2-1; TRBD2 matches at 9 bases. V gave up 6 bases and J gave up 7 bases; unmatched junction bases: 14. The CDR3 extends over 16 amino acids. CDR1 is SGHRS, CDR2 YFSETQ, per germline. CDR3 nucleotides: TGCGCCAGCATCCCTACGGCGGGAGGGTCTTTTAATGAGCAGTTCTTC. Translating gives CASIPTAGGSFNEQFF.

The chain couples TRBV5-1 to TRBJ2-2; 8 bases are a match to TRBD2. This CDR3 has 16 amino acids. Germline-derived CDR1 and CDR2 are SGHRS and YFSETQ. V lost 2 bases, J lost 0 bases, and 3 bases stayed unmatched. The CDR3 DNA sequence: TGCGCCAGCAGCTTCCTAGCGGGCGCGAACACCGGGGAGCTGTTTTTT. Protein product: CASSFLAGANTGELFF.

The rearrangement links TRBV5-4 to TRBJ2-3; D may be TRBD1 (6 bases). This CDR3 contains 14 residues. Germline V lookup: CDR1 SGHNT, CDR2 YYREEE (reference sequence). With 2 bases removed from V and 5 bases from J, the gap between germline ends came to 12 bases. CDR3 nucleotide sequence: TGTGCCAGCAGCTTTCCAGGGGCAGGAGATACGCAGTATTTT. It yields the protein CASSFPGAGDTQYF.

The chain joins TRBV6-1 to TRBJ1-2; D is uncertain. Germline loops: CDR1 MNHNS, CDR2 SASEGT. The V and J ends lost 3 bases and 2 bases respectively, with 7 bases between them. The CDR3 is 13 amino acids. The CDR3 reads CASSELQNYGYTF. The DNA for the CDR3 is TGTGCCAGCAGTGAGTTACAGAACTATGGCTACACCTTC.

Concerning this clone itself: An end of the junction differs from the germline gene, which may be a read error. In DNA, the CDR3 is TGTGCCAGCAGCCAAGTAGGCGGGATAGGAGATGACTTC. This sequence encodes CASSQVGGIGDDF. The chain has TRBV14 and TRBJ2-7; tentative D call: TRBD2 (6 bases). Germline CDR1 and CDR2: SGHDN and FVKESK. The CDR3 extends over 13 amino acids.

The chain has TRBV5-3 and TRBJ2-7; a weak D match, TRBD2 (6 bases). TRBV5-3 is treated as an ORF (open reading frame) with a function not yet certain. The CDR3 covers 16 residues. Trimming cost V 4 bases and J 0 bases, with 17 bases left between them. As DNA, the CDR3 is TGTGCCAGAAGCCGAACCCAAGACGGGAGCTCCTACGAGCAGTACTTC. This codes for CARSRTQDGSSYEQYF.

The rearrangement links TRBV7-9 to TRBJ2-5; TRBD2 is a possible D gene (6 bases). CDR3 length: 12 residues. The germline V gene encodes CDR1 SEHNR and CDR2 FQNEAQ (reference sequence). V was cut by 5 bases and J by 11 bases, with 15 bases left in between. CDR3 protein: CASSTRESEQYF. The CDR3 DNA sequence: TGTGCCAGCAGCACCCGGGAGAGTGAGCAGTACTTC.

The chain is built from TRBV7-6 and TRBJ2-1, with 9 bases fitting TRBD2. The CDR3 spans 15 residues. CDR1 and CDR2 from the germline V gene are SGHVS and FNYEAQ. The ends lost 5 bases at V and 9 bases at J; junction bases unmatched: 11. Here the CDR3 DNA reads TGTGCCAGCAGCCATAGCGGGAGTAGGTGGGGTGAGCAGTTCTTC. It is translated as CASSHSGSRWGEQFF.

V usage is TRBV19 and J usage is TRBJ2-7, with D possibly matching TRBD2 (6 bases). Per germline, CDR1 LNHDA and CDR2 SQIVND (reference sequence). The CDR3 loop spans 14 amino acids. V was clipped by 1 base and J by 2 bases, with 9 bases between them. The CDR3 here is CASSIVSGAYEQYF. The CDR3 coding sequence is TGTGCCAGTAGTATAGTTTCGGGGGCCTACGAGCAGTACTTC.

CDR3 protein: CASSYPGTGLIEQYF. CDR3 DNA sequence: TGTGCCAGCAGTTACCCCGGGACAGGGTTGATCGAGCAGTACTTC. The genes are TRBV6-6 and TRBJ2-7; 9 bases line up with TRBD1. Germline CDR1 MNHNY, CDR2 SVGAGI (reference sequence). The CDR3 loop spans 15 amino acids. The junction had 8 bases not matched to a gene; V was cut back by 2 bases and J by 6 bases.

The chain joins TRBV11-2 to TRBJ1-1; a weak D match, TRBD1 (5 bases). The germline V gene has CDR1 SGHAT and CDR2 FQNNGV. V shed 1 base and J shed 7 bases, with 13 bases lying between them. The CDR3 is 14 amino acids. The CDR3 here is CASSLAPMGGEAFF. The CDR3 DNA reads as TGTGCCAGCAGCTTAGCACCGATGGGGGGTGAAGCTTTCTTT.

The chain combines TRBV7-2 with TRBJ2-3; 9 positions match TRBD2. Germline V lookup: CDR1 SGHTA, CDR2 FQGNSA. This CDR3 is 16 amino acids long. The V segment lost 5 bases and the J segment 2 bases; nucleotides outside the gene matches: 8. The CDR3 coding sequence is TGTGCCAGCAGCCAAATTAGCGGGAGTGTCACAGATACGCAGTATTTT. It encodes CASSQISGSVTDTQYF.

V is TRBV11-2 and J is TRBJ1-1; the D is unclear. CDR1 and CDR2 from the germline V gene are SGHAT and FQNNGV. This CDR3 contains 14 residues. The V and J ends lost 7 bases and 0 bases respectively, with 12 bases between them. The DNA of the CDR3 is TGTGCCAGCACCCTCTCCCCCTTGAACACTGAAGCTTTCTTT. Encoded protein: CASTLSPLNTEAFF.

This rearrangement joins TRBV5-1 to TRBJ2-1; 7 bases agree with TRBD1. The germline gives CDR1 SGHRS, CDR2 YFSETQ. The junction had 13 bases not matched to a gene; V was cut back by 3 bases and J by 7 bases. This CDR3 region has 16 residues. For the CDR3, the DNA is TGCGCCAGCAGCTCAATGACAGGGCCCGCGAAGAATGAGCAGTTCTTC. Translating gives CASSSMTGPAKNEQFF.

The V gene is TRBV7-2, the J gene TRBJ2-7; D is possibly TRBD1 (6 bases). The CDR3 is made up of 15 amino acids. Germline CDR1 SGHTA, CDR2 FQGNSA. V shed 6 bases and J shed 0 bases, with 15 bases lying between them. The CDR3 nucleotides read TGTGCCAGCAGTCTTGGACAGCAGGTCTCCTACGAGCAGTACTTC. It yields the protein CASSLGQQVSYEQYF.

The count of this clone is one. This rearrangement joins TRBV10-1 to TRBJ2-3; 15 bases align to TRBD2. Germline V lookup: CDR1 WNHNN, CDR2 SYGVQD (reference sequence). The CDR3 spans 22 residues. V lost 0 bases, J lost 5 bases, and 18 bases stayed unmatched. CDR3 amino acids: CASSESKNLLGTSGRFGDTQYF. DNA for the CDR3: TGCGCCAGCAGTGAGTCTAAAAACTTATTGGGGACTAGCGGGAGGTTTGGAGATACGCAGTATTTT.

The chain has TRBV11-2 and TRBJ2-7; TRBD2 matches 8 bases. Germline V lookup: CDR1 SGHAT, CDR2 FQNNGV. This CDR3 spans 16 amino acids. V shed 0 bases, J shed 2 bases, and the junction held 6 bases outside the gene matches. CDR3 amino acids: CASSLDPTSATYEQYF. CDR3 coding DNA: TGTGCCAGCAGCTTAGACCCGACTAGCGCTACCTACGAGCAGTACTTC.

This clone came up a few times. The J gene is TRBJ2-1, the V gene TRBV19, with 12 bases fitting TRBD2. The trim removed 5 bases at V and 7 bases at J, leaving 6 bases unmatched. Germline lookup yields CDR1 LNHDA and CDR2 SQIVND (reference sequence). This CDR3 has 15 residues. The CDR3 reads CASSALAGGFNEQFF. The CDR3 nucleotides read TGTGCCAGTAGTGCCCTAGCGGGGGGGTTTAATGAGCAGTTCTTC.

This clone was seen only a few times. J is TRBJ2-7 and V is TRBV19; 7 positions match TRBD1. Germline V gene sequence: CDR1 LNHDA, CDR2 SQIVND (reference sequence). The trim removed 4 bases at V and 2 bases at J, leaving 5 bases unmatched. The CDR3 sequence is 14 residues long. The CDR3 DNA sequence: TGTGCCAGTAGTAGACAGGGATCGACCTACGAGCAGTACTTC. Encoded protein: CASSRQGSTYEQYF.

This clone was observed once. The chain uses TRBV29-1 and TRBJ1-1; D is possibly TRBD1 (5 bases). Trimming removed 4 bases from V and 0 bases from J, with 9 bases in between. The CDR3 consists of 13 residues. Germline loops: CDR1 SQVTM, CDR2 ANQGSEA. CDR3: CSVVRVMNTEAFF. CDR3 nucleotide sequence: TGCAGCGTTGTCAGGGTTATGAACACTGAAGCTTTCTTT.

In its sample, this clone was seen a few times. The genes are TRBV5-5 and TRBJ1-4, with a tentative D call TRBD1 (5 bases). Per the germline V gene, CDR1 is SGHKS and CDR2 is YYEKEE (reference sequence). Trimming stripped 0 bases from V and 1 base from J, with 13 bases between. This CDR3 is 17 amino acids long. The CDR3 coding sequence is TGTGCCAGCAGCTTGGCCCCTTGGGGGGGAACTAATGAAAAACTGTTTTTT. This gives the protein CASSLAPWGGTNEKLFF. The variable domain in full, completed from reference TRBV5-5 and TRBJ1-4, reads DAGVTQSPTHLIKTRGQQVTLRCSPISGHKSVSWYQQVLGQGPQFIFQYYEKEERGRGNFPDRFSARQFPNYSSELNVNALLLGDSALYLCASSLAPWGGTNEKLFFGSGTQLSVL.

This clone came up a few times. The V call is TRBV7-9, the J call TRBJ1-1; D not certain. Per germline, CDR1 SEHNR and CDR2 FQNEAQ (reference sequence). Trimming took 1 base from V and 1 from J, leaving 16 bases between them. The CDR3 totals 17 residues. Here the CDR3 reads CASSLGLIWSGNTEAFF. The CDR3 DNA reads TGTGCCAGCAGCTTAGGCCTTATCTGGTCAGGGAACACTGAAGCTTTCTTT. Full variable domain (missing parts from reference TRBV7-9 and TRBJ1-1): DTGVSQNPRHKITKRGQNVTFRCDPISEHNRLYWYRQTLGQGPEFLTYFQNEAQLEKSRLLSDRFSAERPKGSFSTLEIQRTEQGDSAMYLCASSLGLIWSGNTEAFFGQGTRLTVV.